This record concerns one T cell receptor (beta chain) sequence. Its antigen remains undetermined. The sample holds no much larger clone one base away, and base qualities are not on file. This specimen comes from a study of T cell responses to AZD1222 COVID-19 vaccine (dated by TCRdb to about 2021). Describing the broader study: TCR sequencing covered over 230 trial participants: 200 to 220 given two doses of AZD1222 and approximately 25 given two doses of MenACWY control vaccine. Trial participants were enrolled into age subgroups of 18-55, 56-69 and 70-plus years, which contained approximately 150, 30 and 60 TCR-sequenced participants, respectively.

The paper as a whole reports these results and caveats: Conclusions about previously exposed vaccinees are limited because only six or seven AZD1222 recipients were SARS-CoV-2 seropositive at baseline. Spike-specific TCR breadth and depth rose significantly after two AZD1222 doses compared with day 0 and with MenACWY recipients. CD4 TCRs associated with the vaccine covered the entire spike protein, and the dominant responses were in regions 160-218 and 743-854. Nearly half of unique spike-specific TCRs reportedly recognized epitopes outside regions mutated in the B.1.351 and B.1.1.7 variants. In the small 56-69-year group, the increase in depth fell short of significance, most likely because of low power. Participants were mostly white British and included more females than males, and it was suggested by the authors that clonal diversity may have been underestimated. Because no day 14 peak-response samples were available, the repertoires could be characterized only after the peak T cell response.

V sheds 0 bases and J sheds 3 bases, leaving 12 bases between their ends. Spanning cysteine to phenylalanine, the CDR3 consists of 16 amino acids. The retained sequence is limited to the CDR3, 48 bases, with the frame set at the first base. CDR1 and CDR2 are drawn from the germline V gene (reference sequence): SEHNR, FQNEAQ. The CDR3 regions of human TCRbeta chains were subjected to immunosequencing. From the authors' description of their analysis: TCRs in the repertoires were matched against a reference library of SARS-CoV-2-specific TCRs that had been generated with the MIRA antigen-specificity platform. Breadth was defined as the fraction of unique TCRs that were SARS-CoV-2-associated. Depth was defined as the fraction of total T cells that were SARS-CoV-2-associated. Using the MIRA data, every spike-specific TCR was mapped to the spike region that the TCR reacted to and assigned to either a CD4 or a CD8 class. Log10-transformed breadth and depth values were compared by one-way ANOVA with Sidak's multiple comparisons tests. TCRdb took over this immuneACCESS table, retaining in-frame rearrangements with V and J assigned. Such tables are incomplete; in checked studies, under half of the missing clones stem from an unresolved V gene, and the remainder is unexplained. V, J and clone size are taken as reported in that table, and D and trimming were inferred from the DNA itself. For this sample there are approximately 220,000 clones; approximately 94% appear just once. In total, the top ten clones hold approximately 1% of the sample.

In light of the paper, this sample's time point label describes: baseline before first vaccination. The intended sense of this specimen's treatment or condition label: meningococcal conjugate vaccine given as trial control. Vaccinee samples were obtained from the UK trials COV001 and COV002, which included a single-blind randomized controlled phase 2/3 trial of AZD1222 (ChAdOx1 nCoV-19) in healthy adults. For TCRbeta chain sequencing, PBMC samples were collected from trial participants at day 0 and at day 28 after the second dose. The material sequenced was peripheral blood, taken on day 0 of MenACWY control vaccination. The sequence was collected from an adult in good health. The chain was built from TRBV7-9 and TRBJ1-3; TRBD1 could be the D gene, as 5 bases match. The CDR3: CASSLAGGGGGNTIYF. Here is the DNA: TGTGCCAGCAGCTTAGCCGGTGGGGGTGGTGGAAACACCATATATTTT.